This T cell receptor beta chain comes out of a study of blood T cell repertoires in COVID-19. Here immunoSEQ multiplex PCR was the method, and the copy in TCRdb shows in-frame clones only, minus some. The table lists approximately 260,000 clones, roughly 86% of them singletons. In the case of this clone: The junction does not match germline at one end; this may be a read error.

CDR3 length equals 15 residues. Germline V gives CDR1 MNHEY, CDR2 SVGAGI. Sequencing was done on a sample of PBMCs or T cells enriched from blood (not recorded which). This chain joins TRBV6-5 and TRBJ1-4; D possibly corresponds to TRBD1 (5 bases). The sequence derives from a woman aged 55-69 years who had recovered from COVID-19. CDR3 amino acids: CASSYGGGDNEKLFF. The CDR3 DNA follows: TGTGCTAGCAGTTACGGGGGAGGGGATAATGAAAAACTGTTTTTT.